The present entry profiles one T cell receptor (beta chain) with its context. Its antigen is as yet unknown. This sample was included in a study of radiotherapy plus CTLA-4 blockade in lung cancer. This table comes from immunoSEQ multiplex PCR, and its TCRdb copy is limited to in-frame clones, with some not included. This sample yields tens of thousands of clones, of which more than 70% are seen a single time; more than 13% belongs to the top ten. General observations from the study: The best prediction of response reportedly came from early blood T cell clone dynamics, with interferon-beta.

The trim removed 3 bases at V and 4 bases at J, leaving 4 bases unmatched. This CDR3 spans 14 amino acids. CDR1 is WNHNN and CDR2 is SYGVQD in the germline V gene (reference sequence). The source of this sequence is a human donor with non-small cell lung cancer that progressed on radiotherapy plus ipilimumab. Sequenced here: peripheral blood, sampled from a patient treated with radiotherapy plus ipilimumab. This chain links TRBV10-1 with TRBJ2-3; 7 nucleotides agree with TRBD2. In DNA, the CDR3 is TGCGCCAGCAGTGACGGGAGGAGGGCAGATACGCAGTATTTT. Amino acid sequence: CASSDGRRADTQYF.